This record concerns one TCR beta chain sequence. Its antigen remains unidentified. This specimen belongs to a study of T cell repertoires in cytomegalovirus infection. Study-wide context: The public TCR beta signatures pointed to both CMV infection and matching HLA type.

Germline-derived CDR1 and CDR2 are MDHEN and SYDVKM. V trimming: 1 base; J trimming: 3 bases; junction bases outside the gene matches: 4. The CDR3 covers 16 residues. Study observations and caveats: Carriage of CMV together with the relevant HLA was identifiable through cumulative public TCR beta family frequency. Dominating the ex vivo response were HLA-C-restricted CMV-specific TCR beta clonotypes.

A single record per CDR3 protein comes from TCRdb applying MiXCR to the reads. The sample holds a few hundred thousand distinct CDR3 sequences, approximately 26% seen once. The sequenced material came from PBMCs. The J gene is TRBJ2-2, the V gene TRBV28, with 8 positions matching TRBD2. The clonotype was recovered from a human donor in good health (CMV status not recorded). Some clones in this sample may be carry-over from other donors' samples. CDR3 in DNA: TGTGCCAGCAGTTTATTACCGGGAGGGGACACCGGGGAGCTGTTTTTT. Protein product: CASSLLPGGDTGELFF. Based on the CDR3 plus reference TRBV28 and TRBJ2-2, the full variable domain is DVKVTQSSRYLVKRTGEKVFLECVQDMDHENMFWYRQDPGLGLRLIYFSYDVKMKEKGDIPEGYSVSREKKERFSLILESASTNQTSMYLCASSLLPGGDTGELFFGEGSRLTVL.